These 27 T cell receptor beta chains were sequenced from one sample in a study of cytomegalovirus exposure and HLA in healthy donors. The data were produced by immunoSEQ multiplex PCR, yet TCRdb's version contains in-frame clones alone and is incomplete. In the table there are approximately 76,000 clones, 94% of which are singletons. Sequenced: PBMCs. These receptors were collected from a young woman in good health and CMV-seropositive.

The rearrangement links TRBV5-1 to TRBJ1-1; D is uncertain. Trimming removed 1 base from V and 0 bases from J, with 4 bases in between. The germline CDR1 and CDR2 sequences are SGHRS and YFSETQ. This CDR3 is 13 amino acids long. The CDR3 sequence: CASSLLLNTEAFF. The CDR3 bases are TGCGCCAGCAGCTTGCTGTTGAACACTGAAGCTTTCTTT. Full variable domain (missing parts from reference TRBV5-1 and TRBJ1-1): KAGVTQTPRYLIKTRGQQVTLSCSPISGHRSVSWYQQTPGQGLQFLFEYFSETQRNKGNFPGRFSGRQFSNSRSEMNVSTLELGDSALYLCASSLLLNTEAFFGQGTRLTVV.

The chain carries TRBV28 and TRBJ2-7; tentatively, D is TRBD1 (5 bases). Trimming removed 4 bases at V and 3 bases at J, with 10 bases between. CDR1 is MDHEN, CDR2 SYDVKM, per germline. The CDR3 consists of 13 residues. The CDR3 DNA is TGTGCCAGCAGTTACGGACAACTCTACGAGCAGTACTTC. This translates into CASSYGQLYEQYF.

This clone was detected only once. The V call is TRBV21-1, the J call TRBJ2-1; whether TRBD2, the table's D call, matches the DNA was not checked. TRBV21-1 is tagged as a pseudogene. The CDR3 sequence is 17 residues long. For the CDR3, the DNA is TGTGCCAGCAGCCGTGACTTTAGCGGGAGGTCCTACAATGAGCAGTTCTTC. Protein product: CASSRDFSGRSYNEQFF.

The V call is TRBV30, the J call TRBJ1-3, with 7 nucleotides matching TRBD1. Unmatched junction bases numbered 2, after V lost 6 bases and J lost 0 bases. CDR1 and CDR2 from the germline V gene are GTSNPN and SVGIG (reference sequence). The CDR3 length is 13 residues. The CDR3 sequence: CACYRGSGNTIYF. The CDR3, as DNA: TGTGCCTGCTACAGGGGCTCTGGAAACACCATATATTTT.

The table lists this clone with a count of one. The V and J genes are TRBV5-1 and TRBJ1-3; TRBD1 aligns across 8 bases. V lost 2 bases to trimming and J lost 0 bases; unmatched junction nucleotides: 7. CDR1 and CDR2 (germline): SGHRS, YFSETQ. This CDR3 has 17 amino acids. DNA for the CDR3: TGCGCCAGCAGCTTATCCGGGACAGGAATCTCTGGAAACACCATATATTTT. It is translated as CASSLSGTGISGNTIYF.

The V gene is TRBV28, the J gene TRBJ2-6; D possibly corresponds to TRBD2 (6 bases). Per the germline V gene, CDR1 is MDHEN and CDR2 is SYDVKM. The CDR3 runs to 16 residues. V was pared by 5 bases and J by 2 bases, with 13 bases between. CDR3 in DNA: TGTGCCAGCAGTACGCCCGGGAGCGCTGGGGCCAACGTCCTGACTTTC. This codes for CASSTPGSAGANVLTF.

The J gene is TRBJ2-7, the V gene TRBV14; possibly TRBD2 for D (6 bases). The CDR3 is 15 amino acids. The V gene's germline CDR1 is SGHDN and CDR2 FVKESK. Trimming took off 4 bases at V and 5 bases at J, with 18 bases between the two ends. CDR3 nucleotide sequence: TGTGCCAGCAGCCGACGGGGGAATCTATTCGACGAGCAGTACTTC. Translated, it gives CASSRRGNLFDEQYF.

This chain uses TRBV7-2 with TRBJ1-4; D perhaps matches TRBD1 (5 bases). From germline, CDR1 is SGHTA and CDR2 FQGNSA. The CDR3 has 13 amino acids. V lost 2 bases to trimming and J lost 7 bases, with 8 bases between them. The CDR3 sequence: CASSLRGSEKLFF. The DNA of the CDR3 is TGTGCCAGCAGCTTAAGGGGAAGTGAAAAACTGTTTTTT.

The genes are TRBV7-3 and TRBJ1-3; D not resolved. Deletions cut 1 base from V and 1 base from J, with 11 bases between. The CDR3 has 16 amino acids. CDR1 is SGHTA and CDR2 is FQGTGA in the germline V gene. The CDR3 nucleotides are TGTGCCAGCAGCTTAAACCCGGGTGGTTCTGGAAACACCATATATTTT. Its translation is CASSLNPGGSGNTIYF. Full variable domain (missing parts from reference TRBV7-3 and TRBJ1-3): GAGVSQTPSNKVTEKGKYVELRCDPISGHTALYWYRQSLGQGPEFLIYFQGTGAADDSGLPNDRFFAVRPEGSVSTLKIQRTERGDSAVYLCASSLNPGGSGNTIYFGEGSWLTVV.

The chain has TRBV19 and TRBJ2-3; tentatively, D is TRBD2 (8 bases). The ends were cut back, 7 bases at V and 6 bases at J, with 20 bases in the middle. Germline V lookup: CDR1 LNHDA, CDR2 SQIVND (reference sequence). The CDR3 sequence is 15 residues long. The CDR3 sequence is CASTTELADRDTQYF. CDR3 DNA sequence: TGTGCCAGTACCACCGAACTAGCGGACAGGGATACGCAGTATTTT.

V is TRBV13 and J is TRBJ1-4; D is possibly TRBD1 (5 bases). V lost 6 bases, J lost 8 bases, and 13 bases lay in between. Germline-derived CDR1 and CDR2 are PRHDT and FYEKMQ (reference sequence). The CDR3 loop spans 13 amino acids. Here the CDR3 reads CASSPVRGEKLFF. CDR3 DNA: TGTGCCAGCAGTCCGGTGCGGGGGGAAAAACTGTTTTTT. Using reference TRBV13 and TRBJ1-4 for the parts outside the CDR3, the full variable domain is AAGVIQSPRHLIKEKRETATLKCYPIPRHDTVYWYQQGPGQDPQFLISFYEKMQSDKGSIPDRFSAQQFSDYHSELNMSSLELGDSALYFCASSPVRGEKLFFGSGTQLSVL.

J is TRBJ1-1 and V is TRBV5-1; possible D gene TRBD1, 6 bases. Germline-derived CDR1 and CDR2 are SGHRS and YFSETQ. This CDR3 is built from 15 residues. The ends were cut back, 4 bases at V and 4 bases at J, with 17 bases in the middle. CDR3 sequence: CASSPGVGVGTEAFF. The CDR3 nucleotides read TGCGCCAGCAGCCCAGGGGTCGGGGTCGGCACTGAAGCTTTCTTT.

This clone was recorded once. The chain joins TRBV19 to TRBJ1-1; TRBD1 might be the D (6 bases). Per the germline V gene, CDR1 is LNHDA and CDR2 is SQIVND (reference sequence). The V end lost 1 base, the J end lost 0 bases, and 9 bases lay between the germline ends. The CDR3 runs to 15 residues. The CDR3 DNA follows: TGTGCCAGTAGTATAGGGTGGGGGCTGAACACTGAAGCTTTCTTT. Residues: CASSIGWGLNTEAFF.

Written as DNA, the CDR3 is TGTGCCAGCAGTCTGGGACTAGCGGGAGACGAGCAGTACTTC. It yields the protein CASSLGLAGDEQYF. The rearrangement links TRBV6-6 to TRBJ2-7, with 14 bases matching TRBD2. CDR1 is MNHNY and CDR2 is SVGAGI in the germline V gene (reference sequence). CDR3 length equals 14 residues. Germline trimming cut 5 bases from V and 5 bases from J; bases unmatched to any gene: 2.

The chain recombines TRBV7-9 with TRBJ1-6, with D maybe TRBD1 (5 bases). CDR1 is SEHNR and CDR2 is FQNEAQ in the germline V gene (reference sequence). The CDR3 runs to 14 residues. Between the trimmed V and J ends, which lost 5 bases and 9 bases, there was a span of 14 bases. Here the CDR3 DNA reads TGTGCCAGCAGCCGAACGACAGTCCCTTCACCCCTCCACTTT. It codes for CASSRTTVPSPLHF.

The rearrangement joins TRBV4-3 to TRBJ2-3; 8 bases match TRBD2. Germline CDR1 LGHNA, CDR2 YSLEER. With V trimmed by 0 bases and J by 2 bases, 7 bases remained unmatched. The CDR3 consists of 17 residues. CDR3 nucleotide sequence: TGCGCCAGCAGCCAAGATTGGCGGGGGGACTACACAGATACGCAGTATTTT. This encodes CASSQDWRGDYTDTQYF.

J is TRBJ2-1 and V is TRBV9; 10 bases agree with TRBD2. Germline V gene sequence: CDR1 SGDLS, CDR2 YYNGEE. J was trimmed by 5 bases and V by 4 bases; bases with no gene match: 6. This CDR3 has 15 amino acids. This chain's CDR3 is CASSTSGGADNEQFF. CDR3 sequence (DNA): TGTGCCAGCAGCACGAGCGGGGGGGCTGACAATGAGCAGTTCTTC.

The J gene is TRBJ2-4, the V gene TRBV4-2; D may be TRBD2 (6 bases). The ends were cut back, 1 base at V and 5 bases at J, with 9 bases in the middle. Germline V CDR1 and CDR2: LGHNA, YNFKEQ. This CDR3 is built from 14 residues. The CDR3 bases are TGTGCCAGCAGCCAAGCGGGGGTCCAAAACATTCAGTACTTC. Its translation: CASSQAGVQNIQYF.

CDR3 in DNA: TGTGCCAGCAACCCAACTCGTGGCACCGGGGAGCTGTTTTTT. Encoded protein: CASNPTRGTGELFF. The rearrangement joins TRBV11-2 to TRBJ2-2; D remains ambiguous. This CDR3 spans 14 amino acids. The V and J ends lost 7 bases and 4 bases respectively, with 13 bases between them. Germline CDR1 SGHAT, CDR2 FQNNGV.

The rearrangement uses TRBV27 and TRBJ1-5; TRBD1 matches at 7 bases. This CDR3 has 15 amino acids. Trimming took 6 bases from V and 0 from J; bases not matched to a gene: 5. Germline CDR1 and CDR2: MNHEY and SMNVEV (reference sequence). CDR3 in DNA: TGTGCCAGCAGCGCGGACAGGTATAGCAATCAGCCCCAGCATTTT. As protein: CASSADRYSNQPQHF.

The V gene is TRBV4-2, the J gene TRBJ1-5; D possibly corresponds to TRBD1 (6 bases). The V gene's germline CDR1 is LGHNA and CDR2 YNFKEQ. The CDR3 contains 19 residues. The V end lost 0 bases, the J end lost 0 bases, and 18 bases lay between the germline ends. CDR3 protein: CASSQDLTGGTLSNQPQHF. The CDR3 DNA reads TGTGCCAGCAGCCAAGATTTGACAGGCGGAACGCTTAGCAATCAGCCCCAGCATTTT.

The J gene is TRBJ2-4, the V gene TRBV7-2, with D possibly TRBD1 on 6 matching bases. This CDR3 is 13 amino acids long. Germline V lookup: CDR1 SGHTA, CDR2 FQGNSA. Deletions cut 2 bases from V and 4 bases from J, with 6 bases between. CDR3 sequence: CASSLQGKNIQYF. The CDR3 coding sequence is TGTGCCAGCAGCTTACAGGGGAAAAACATTCAGTACTTC.

The chain recombines TRBV2 with TRBJ2-5; 12 bases are a match to TRBD2. Trimming removed 3 bases from V and 4 bases from J; junction bases left unmatched: 3. This CDR3 has 15 amino acids. CDR1 is SNHLY, CDR2 FYNNEI, per germline. The CDR3 bases are TGTGCCAGCAGTGACCGGGGACTAGCGGGAGAGACCCAGTACTTC. As protein: CASSDRGLAGETQYF.

The CDR3 here is CASSPRSDRTPYEQYF. CDR3 sequence (DNA): TGTGCCAGCAGCCCAAGGTCGGACAGGACCCCCTACGAGCAGTACTTC. The rearrangement links TRBV7-8 to TRBJ2-7; TRBD1 agrees at 7 bases. CDR1 is SGHVS and CDR2 is FQNEAQ in the germline V gene. The CDR3 spans 16 residues. Trimming cost V 5 bases and J 2 bases; bases outside gene matches: 12.

The CDR3 here is CASSLSPSGGGSDTQYF. The CDR3 DNA sequence: TGCGCCAGCAGCTTGTCCCCTAGCGGGGGGGGGTCGGATACGCAGTATTTT. V is TRBV5-1 and J is TRBJ2-3, with TRBD2 matching over 12 bases. The V gene end was trimmed by 1 base and the J gene end by 6 bases; junction bases not matched to a gene: 9. The CDR3 is 17 amino acids. Germline values: CDR1 SGHRS, CDR2 YFSETQ.

The V call is TRBV5-1, the J call TRBJ2-5; D ambiguous. Per germline, CDR1 SGHRS and CDR2 YFSETQ. V was cut by 0 bases and J by 2 bases, with 5 bases left in between. The CDR3 is 13 residues long. The CDR3 region has the DNA TGCGCCAGCAGCTTGGATCTGCAAGAGACCCAGTACTTC. Translated: CASSLDLQETQYF.

V usage is TRBV19 and J usage is TRBJ1-4; 8 bases are a match to TRBD1. CDR1 is LNHDA, CDR2 SQIVND, per germline (reference sequence). Trimming at V came to 7 bases and at J to 0 bases, leaving 7 bases not matched to a gene. The CDR3 length is 16 residues. The CDR3 sequence is CASKGQGAATNEKLFF. For the CDR3, the DNA is TGTGCCAGTAAAGGACAGGGTGCGGCAACTAATGAAAAACTGTTTTTT.